This T cell receptor beta chain was retrieved from a study of blood T cell repertoires in COVID-19 (TCRdb year 2020). For context, the study as a whole: Samples from collaborators originated in the United States, Italy and Spain and spanned both the acute and convalescent phases of COVID-19. The prospective study material was composed of cDNA or gDNA derived from T cells, B-cell-depleted T cells, or PBMCs. The dataset comprised deeply sampled blood TCRbeta repertoires from subjects exposed to, actively infected with, or recovered from COVID-19. A freely available public database, intended as a resource for researchers studying the immune response to SARS-CoV-2, is where the repertoires were released. Samples were obtained from the ongoing ImmuneRACE study (first 160 participants) and from 1,200 or so subjects provided by 6 global collaborators. The sample metadata nearly always contained a de-identified subject ID, COVID-19 status, age in years and sex. Where HLA class I and class II types were available, the types were taken from metadata supplied by the sample provider, not from assay-based typing.

From the cysteine through the phenylalanine, the CDR3 covers 15 amino acids. The DNA shown is the 45-base CDR3, in frame from base 1. Sequences SGHNT (CDR1) and YYREEE (CDR2) are obtained from the germline V gene (reference sequence). Germline trimming amounts to 4 bases on V and 2 bases on J, with 9 as the count of junction bases outside the gene matches. At one collaborating source in Seattle, patients were enrolled during active infection and were followed longitudinally through the course of disease. Whole blood was collected in K2EDTA tubes by collaborating institutions according to the institutions' own protocols. For TCRbeta analysis, collaborators shipped samples as frozen whole blood, isolated PBMCs, or DNA extracted from either of those sample types. Overall study results and their limits: The amount of clinical and demographic metadata varied by source and participant and was provided uncurated.

Turning to this clone: Its antigen remains undetermined. No base quality information exists; no much larger clone differs at one position.

TCRbeta CDR3 regions were amplified from genomic DNA using the immunoSEQ Assay, a bias-controlled multiplex PCR. For the original study's pipeline: Within the assay, amplification of reference gene primers was used to estimate how many nucleated cells each sample contained. Sequence reads were collapsed and filtered to measure the absolute abundance of every unique TCRbeta CDR3 rearrangement. For each sample, productive Simpson clonality was calculated as the square root of Simpson's diversity index over productive rearrangements. TCRdb obtained this table from immuneACCESS and retained in-frame rearrangements with V and J assigned. These tables miss some clones; where compared with another copy, unresolved V genes account for less than half of the shortfall, and the remainder is unexplained. V and J calls and clone size are as listed in that table; D and trimming were resolved from the DNA. Counted in this sample were some 260,000 clones; over 80% of them appeared once. Roughly 10% of the sample is held by the ten biggest clonotypes.

Specimen: peripheral blood. The sequence was collected from a woman aged 70-85 years with COVID-19, enrolled during active disease. The chain is encoded by TRBV5-4 joined to TRBJ2-7, with 7 middle bases fitting TRBD1. The nucleotides are TGTGCCAGCAGCGCAGACCGGGACAGACCCTACGAGCAGTACTTC. Translation gives CASSADRDRPYEQYF.